This paragraph covers one TCR beta chain sequence. There were TCR beta CDR3 regions amplified from RNA transcripts. HTBI primers were employed in a first-round RT-PCR of the TCR CDR3. TCRdb re-derived calls from the multiplex PCR reads in MiXCR, one entry per CDR3 protein. The data show 750,000 to 900,000 distinct CDR3 sequences, about 38% seen once. The data stem from a study of T cells in Graves' hyperthyroidism and ophthalmopathy. Trimming cost V 0 bases and J 11 bases, with 17 bases left between them. CDR3 length: 15 amino acids. Germline-derived CDR1 and CDR2 are SGHVS and FQNEAQ. Hyperthyroidism was newly diagnosed in patients aged 18 to 65 (duration under 2 months).

The clonotype was recovered from a young man with Graves' hyperthyroidism. Sequencing input: blood. V usage is TRBV7-8 and J usage is TRBJ1-5; D gene uncertain. This CDR3 is CASSLAPDRRETQHF. The CDR3 DNA sequence: TGTGCCAGCAGCTTAGCCCCGGATCGACGGGAGACCCAGCATTTT.